One sample yielded the 14 T cell receptor beta chains listed below, sequenced in a study of blood T cell repertoires in COVID-19. The repertoire was sequenced with immunoSEQ multiplex PCR; TCRdb's copy has only in-frame clones and lacks some. The data hold 300,000 to 500,000 clones, with roughly 90% observed a single time. The sequenced sample consisted of PBMCs or T cells enriched from blood (not recorded which). The receptors originated from a woman in her twenties or thirties with acute COVID-19.

This chain joins TRBV24-1 and TRBJ2-7, with 8 bases lining up with TRBD1. Germline V gene data show CDR1 as KGHDR and CDR2 as SFDVKD. There are 16 residues in the CDR3. V was clipped by 4 bases and J by 1 base; unmatched bases: 8. The CDR3 DNA follows: TGTGCCACCAGTGACTATGGACAGGGCTCATCCTACGAGCAGTACTTC. As protein: CATSDYGQGSSYEQYF.

The chain recombines TRBV7-3 with TRBJ2-7; D is possibly TRBD1 (7 bases). From germline, CDR1 is SGHTA and CDR2 FQGTGA. The CDR3 extends over 15 amino acids. The V end was cut by 4 bases, the J end by 5 bases, with 18 bases between. The CDR3 DNA sequence: TGTGCCAGCAGCTCCCGGGCAGGGGGGTTCGACGAGCAGTACTTC. Amino acid sequence: CASSSRAGGFDEQYF.

The chain links TRBV7-8 to TRBJ1-6; a weak D match, TRBD1 (6 bases). Deletions cut 4 bases from V and 10 bases from J, with 20 bases between. Germline V lookup: CDR1 SGHVS, CDR2 FQNEAQ. CDR3 length equals 16 residues. The CDR3 DNA reads as TGTGCCAGCAGCTCTTCGGGCAGGGGAGAAAAATCACCCCTCCACTTT. It specifies CASSSSGRGEKSPLHF.

This chain joins TRBV7-2 and TRBJ1-6, with 8 bases matching TRBD1. Germline values: CDR1 SGHTA, CDR2 FQGNSA. V shed 5 bases, J shed 9 bases, and the junction held 9 bases outside the gene matches. The CDR3 runs to 15 residues. CDR3 coding DNA: TGTGCCAGCAGCCCGGGACAGGCATGGGGTTCACCCCTCCACTTT. Translating gives CASSPGQAWGSPLHF.

V gene TRBV7-8 combines with J gene TRBJ1-3; TRBD1 is a possible D gene (6 bases). V was shortened by 4 bases and J by 10 bases, with 11 bases between the two germline ends. There are 12 residues in the CDR3. Germline V lookup: CDR1 SGHVS, CDR2 FQNEAQ. As DNA, the CDR3 is TGTGCCAGCAGCTCCACCAGGGGAACCATATATTTT. Protein: CASSSTRGTIYF.

The V call is TRBV30, the J call TRBJ1-5; 8 bases fit TRBD1. This CDR3 comprises 15 residues. CDR1 and CDR2 (germline): GTSNPN, SVGIG (reference sequence). Trimming at V came to 1 base and at J to 1 base, leaving 3 bases not matched to a gene. For the CDR3, the DNA is TGTGCCTGGAGTGGTGGGACAGGCAGCAATCAGCCCCAGCATTTT. It translates to CAWSGGTGSNQPQHF.

The chain has TRBV5-1 and TRBJ1-2; 8 bases align to TRBD1. The CDR3 covers 14 residues. With 5 bases clipped from V and 6 bases from J, the junction kept 9 bases outside the gene matches. Looked up from germline, CDR1 is SGHRS and CDR2 is YFSETQ. CDR3 sequence (DNA): TGCGCCAGCAGATATACGACAGGGGTGGATGGCTACACCTTC. It encodes CASRYTTGVDGYTF.

The chain uses TRBV19 and TRBJ2-2; 11 bases are shared with TRBD2. CDR1 is LNHDA, CDR2 SQIVND, per germline (reference sequence). The V segment lost 9 bases and the J segment 4 bases; nucleotides outside the gene matches: 7. This CDR3 is 15 amino acids long. DNA of the CDR3: TGTGCCAGCCTCCTTAGCGGGGGGGGCACCGGGGAGCTGTTTTTT. This codes for CASLLSGGGTGELFF.

Of note for this clone: This same CDR3 is encoded by further DNA sequences in the sample. The chain recombines TRBV5-1 with TRBJ2-7; D ambiguous. CDR1 is SGHRS and CDR2 is YFSETQ in the germline V gene. The V end was cut by 0 bases, the J end by 1 base, with 8 bases between. The CDR3 is 14 amino acids. The CDR3 DNA sequence: TGCGCCAGCAGCTTGGTCCCGGGTTCCTACGAGCAGTACTTC. It codes for CASSLVPGSYEQYF.

Notes on this clone: This sample also contains other DNA sequences that code for the same CDR3. The chain employs TRBV6-6 and TRBJ1-1, with 10 bases lining up with TRBD1. The ends lost 6 bases at V and 4 bases at J; junction bases unmatched: 2. Germline loops: CDR1 MNHNY, CDR2 SVGAGI (reference sequence). The CDR3 sequence is 13 residues long. DNA for the CDR3: TGTGCCAGCAGGACAGGGGGCCTCACTGAAGCTTTCTTT. Protein sequence: CASRTGGLTEAFF.

This chain uses TRBV30 with TRBJ1-3, with 7 bases that match TRBD1. Trimming cost V 0 bases and J 2 bases; bases outside gene matches: 7. CDR1 is GTSNPN, CDR2 SVGIG, per germline (reference sequence). The CDR3 totals 16 residues. CDR3 amino acids: CAWSVQGSLPGNTIYF. The CDR3 nucleotides are TGTGCCTGGAGTGTACAGGGGAGCTTGCCTGGAAACACCATATATTTT.

V and J are TRBV3-1 (or the pseudogene TRBV3-2) and TRBJ1-4; tentatively, D is TRBD1 (6 bases). The V and J ends lost 5 bases and 4 bases respectively, with 14 bases between them. Germline V gives CDR1 LGHDT, CDR2 YNNKEL (reference sequence). The CDR3 is made up of 15 amino acids. DNA of the CDR3: TGTGCCAGCAGCTCCACTCGACAGGTTAATGAAAAACTGTTTTTT. Protein: CASSSTRQVNEKLFF.

This chain links TRBV6-5 with TRBJ2-1; 9 bases match TRBD2. Germline lookup yields CDR1 MNHEY and CDR2 SVGAGI. The CDR3 consists of 15 residues. Trimming at V came to 3 bases and at J to 10 bases, leaving 10 bases not matched to a gene. The CDR3 coding sequence is TGTGCCAGCAGTTATCAAGGACTAGCGTTAGGAGAGCAGTTCTTC. Protein product: CASSYQGLALGEQFF.

The chain couples TRBV24-1 to TRBJ2-1; 12 nucleotides line up with TRBD2. The germline gives CDR1 KGHDR, CDR2 SFDVKD. The junction had 8 bases not matched to a gene; V was cut back by 5 bases and J by 7 bases. The CDR3 runs to 16 residues. The chain's CDR3 is CATSASSGGALNEQFF. The CDR3 bases are TGTGCCACCAGTGCCTCTAGCGGGGGGGCCCTGAATGAGCAGTTCTTC.